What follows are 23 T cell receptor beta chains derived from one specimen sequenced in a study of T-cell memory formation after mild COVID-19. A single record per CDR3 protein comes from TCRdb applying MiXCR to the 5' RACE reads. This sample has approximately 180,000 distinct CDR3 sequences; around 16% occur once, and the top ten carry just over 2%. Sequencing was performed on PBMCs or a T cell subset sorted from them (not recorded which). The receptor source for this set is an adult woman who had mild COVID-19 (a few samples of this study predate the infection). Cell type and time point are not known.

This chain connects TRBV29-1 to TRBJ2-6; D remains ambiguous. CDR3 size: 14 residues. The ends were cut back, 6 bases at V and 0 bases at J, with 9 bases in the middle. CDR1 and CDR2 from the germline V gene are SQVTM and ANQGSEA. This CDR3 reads CSVQDHSGANVLTF. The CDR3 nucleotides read TGCAGCGTGCAGGACCACTCTGGGGCCAACGTCCTGACTTTC.

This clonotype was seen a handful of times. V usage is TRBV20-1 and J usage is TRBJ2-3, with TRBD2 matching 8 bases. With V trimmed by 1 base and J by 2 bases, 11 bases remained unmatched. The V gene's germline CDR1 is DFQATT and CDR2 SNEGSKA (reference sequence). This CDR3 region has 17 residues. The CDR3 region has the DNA TGCAGTGCTAGAGTGGCCCCCACTAGCGGATACACAGATACGCAGTATTTT. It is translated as CSARVAPTSGYTDTQYF.

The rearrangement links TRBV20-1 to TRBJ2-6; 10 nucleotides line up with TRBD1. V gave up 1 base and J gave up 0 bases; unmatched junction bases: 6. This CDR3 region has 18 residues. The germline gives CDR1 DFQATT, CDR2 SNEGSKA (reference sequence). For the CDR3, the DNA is TGCAGTGCTAGAGCCGGGACAGGGGCCGTCTCTGGGGCCAACGTCCTGACTTTC. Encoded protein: CSARAGTGAVSGANVLTF.

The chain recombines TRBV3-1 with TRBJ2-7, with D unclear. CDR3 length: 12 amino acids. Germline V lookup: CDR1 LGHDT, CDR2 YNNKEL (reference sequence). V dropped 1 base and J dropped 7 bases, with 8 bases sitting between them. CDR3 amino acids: CASSQGPREQYF. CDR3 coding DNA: TGTGCCAGCAGCCAAGGCCCGAGGGAGCAGTACTTC.

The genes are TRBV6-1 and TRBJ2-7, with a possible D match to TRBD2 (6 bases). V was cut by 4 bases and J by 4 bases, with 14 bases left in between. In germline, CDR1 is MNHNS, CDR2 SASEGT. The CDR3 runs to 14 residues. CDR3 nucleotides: TGTGCCAGCAGTGTGCGGGACGGGGCATACGAGCAGTACTTC. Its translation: CASSVRDGAYEQYF.

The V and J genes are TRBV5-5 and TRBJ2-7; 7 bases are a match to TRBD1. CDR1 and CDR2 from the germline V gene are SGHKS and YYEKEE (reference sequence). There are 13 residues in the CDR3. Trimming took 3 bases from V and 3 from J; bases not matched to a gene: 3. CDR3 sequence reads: CASSSDRRYEQYF. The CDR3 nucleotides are TGTGCCAGCAGCTCGGACAGGCGCTACGAGCAGTACTTC.

CDR3 coding DNA: TGTGCCAGCAGCTTAGTCTTCACGGGCAGGGAAGAGACCCAGTACTTC. It translates to CASSLVFTGREETQYF. The chain joins TRBV7-2 to TRBJ2-5; D may be TRBD1 (5 bases). The CDR3 runs to 16 residues. V shed 1 base and J shed 3 bases, with 15 bases lying between them. Germline loops: CDR1 SGHTA, CDR2 FQGNSA. Drawing the rest from reference TRBV7-2 and TRBJ2-5, the complete variable domain is GAGVSQSPSNKVTEKGKDVELRCDPISGHTALYWYRQSLGQGLEFLIYFQGNSAPDKSGLPSDRFSAERTGGSVSTLTIQRTQQEDSAVYLCASSLVFTGREETQYFGPGTRLLVL.

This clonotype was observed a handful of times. For the CDR3, the DNA is TGTGCCAGTAGTATGGGTCAGAGCACAGATACGCAGTATTTT. Translated: CASSMGQSTDTQYF. The chain recombines TRBV19 with TRBJ2-3, with D unclear. Germline CDR1 and CDR2: LNHDA and SQIVND (reference sequence). The CDR3 loop spans 14 amino acids. V gave up 3 bases and J gave up 0 bases, with 7 bases separating them.

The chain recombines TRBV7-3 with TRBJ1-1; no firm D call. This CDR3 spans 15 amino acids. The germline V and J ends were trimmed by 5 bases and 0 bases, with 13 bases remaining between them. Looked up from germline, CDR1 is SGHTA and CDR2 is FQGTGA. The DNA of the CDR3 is TGTGCCAGCAGCCCCACGGTAAGAATGAACACTGAAGCTTTCTTT. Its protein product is CASSPTVRMNTEAFF.

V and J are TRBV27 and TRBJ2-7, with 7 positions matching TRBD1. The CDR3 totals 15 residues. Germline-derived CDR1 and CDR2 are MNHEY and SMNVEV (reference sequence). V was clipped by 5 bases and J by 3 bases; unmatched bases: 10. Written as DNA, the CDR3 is TGTGCCAGCAGTCCGCAGGACAGGCTCCACTACGAGCAGTACTTC. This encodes CASSPQDRLHYEQYF.

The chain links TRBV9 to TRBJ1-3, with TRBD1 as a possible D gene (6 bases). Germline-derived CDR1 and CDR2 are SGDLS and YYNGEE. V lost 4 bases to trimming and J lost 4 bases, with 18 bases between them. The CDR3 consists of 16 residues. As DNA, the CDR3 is TGTGCCAGCAGCCCCCACTGGGGGCGTCGAGGAAACACCATATATTTT. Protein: CASSPHWGRRGNTIYF.

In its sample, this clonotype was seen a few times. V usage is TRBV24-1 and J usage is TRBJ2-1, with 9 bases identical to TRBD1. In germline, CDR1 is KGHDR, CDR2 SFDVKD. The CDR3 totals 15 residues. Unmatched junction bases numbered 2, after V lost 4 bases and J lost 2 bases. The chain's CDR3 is CATSDRDRAYNEQFF. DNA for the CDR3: TGTGCCACCAGTGACCGGGACAGGGCCTACAATGAGCAGTTCTTC.

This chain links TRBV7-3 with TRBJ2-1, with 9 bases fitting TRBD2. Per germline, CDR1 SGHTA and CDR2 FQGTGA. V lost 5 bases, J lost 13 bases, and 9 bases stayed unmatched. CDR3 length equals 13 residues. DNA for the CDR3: TGTGCCAGCAGCCTGCTAGCGGGGTCTGACCAGTTCTTC. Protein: CASSLLAGSDQFF.

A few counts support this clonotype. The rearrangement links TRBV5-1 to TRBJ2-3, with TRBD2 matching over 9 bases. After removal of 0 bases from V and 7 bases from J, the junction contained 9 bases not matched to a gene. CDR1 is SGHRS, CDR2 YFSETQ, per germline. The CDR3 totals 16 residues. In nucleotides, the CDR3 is TGCGCCAGCAGCTTGGAATTAGCGGGAGTACTTCATACGCAGTATTTT. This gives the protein CASSLELAGVLHTQYF.

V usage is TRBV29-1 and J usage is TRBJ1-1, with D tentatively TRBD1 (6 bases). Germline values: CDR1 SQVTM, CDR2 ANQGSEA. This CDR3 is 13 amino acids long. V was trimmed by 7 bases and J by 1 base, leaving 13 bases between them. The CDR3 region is CSAETGRNTEAFF. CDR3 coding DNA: TGCAGCGCTGAGACAGGACGGAACACTGAAGCTTTCTTT.

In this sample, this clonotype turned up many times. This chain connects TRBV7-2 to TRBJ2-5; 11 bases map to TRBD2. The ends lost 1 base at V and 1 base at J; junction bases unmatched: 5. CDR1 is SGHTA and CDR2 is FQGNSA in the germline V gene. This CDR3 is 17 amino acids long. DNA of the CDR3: TGTGCCAGCAGCTTAGGTCGACTAGCGGGGTCCCAAGAGACCCAGTACTTC. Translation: CASSLGRLAGSQETQYF.

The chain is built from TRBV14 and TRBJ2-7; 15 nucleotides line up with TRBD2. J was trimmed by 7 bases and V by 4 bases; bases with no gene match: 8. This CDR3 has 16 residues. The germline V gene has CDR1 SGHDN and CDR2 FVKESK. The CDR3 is CASSPPGTSGRLEQYF. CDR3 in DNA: TGTGCCAGCAGCCCGCCCGGGACTAGCGGGAGGTTAGAGCAGTACTTC.

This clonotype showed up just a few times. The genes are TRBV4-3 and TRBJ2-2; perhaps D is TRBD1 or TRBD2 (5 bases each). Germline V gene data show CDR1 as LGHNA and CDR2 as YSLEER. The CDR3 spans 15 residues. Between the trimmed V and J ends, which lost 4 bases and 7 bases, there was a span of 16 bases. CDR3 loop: CASSLVMGVGGELFF. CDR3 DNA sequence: TGCGCCAGCAGCCTCGTGATGGGGGTAGGCGGGGAGCTGTTTTTT.

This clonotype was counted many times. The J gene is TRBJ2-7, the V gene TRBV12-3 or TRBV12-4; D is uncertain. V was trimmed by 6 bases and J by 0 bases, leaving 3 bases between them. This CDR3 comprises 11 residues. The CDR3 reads CASSHSYEQYF. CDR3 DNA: TGTGCCAGCAGCCACTCCTACGAGCAGTACTTC.

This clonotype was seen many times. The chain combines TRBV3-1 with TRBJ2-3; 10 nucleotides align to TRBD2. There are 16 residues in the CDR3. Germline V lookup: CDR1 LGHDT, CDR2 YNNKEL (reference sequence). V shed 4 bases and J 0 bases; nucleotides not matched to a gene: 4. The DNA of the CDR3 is TGTGCCAGCAGCCCGTTAGCGGGGGGCAGCACAGATACGCAGTATTTT. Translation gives CASSPLAGGSTDTQYF.

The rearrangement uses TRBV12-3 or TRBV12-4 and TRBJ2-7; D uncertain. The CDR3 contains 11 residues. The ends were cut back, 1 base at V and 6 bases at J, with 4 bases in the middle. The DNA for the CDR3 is TGTGCCAGCAGTTTAGATAGCGAGCAGTACTTC. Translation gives CASSLDSEQYF.

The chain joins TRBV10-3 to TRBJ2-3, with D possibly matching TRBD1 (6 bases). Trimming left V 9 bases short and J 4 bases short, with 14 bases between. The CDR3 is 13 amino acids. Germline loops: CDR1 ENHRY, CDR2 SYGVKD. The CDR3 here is CAMGIQGPDTQYF. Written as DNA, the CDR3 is TGTGCCATGGGAATACAGGGCCCAGATACGCAGTATTTT.

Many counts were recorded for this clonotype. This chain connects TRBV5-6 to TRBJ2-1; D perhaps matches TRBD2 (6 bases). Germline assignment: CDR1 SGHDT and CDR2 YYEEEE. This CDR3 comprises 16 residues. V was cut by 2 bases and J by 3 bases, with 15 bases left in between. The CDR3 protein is CASSFRVVGGYNEQFF. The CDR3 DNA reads TGTGCCAGCAGCTTCCGGGTTGTGGGAGGCTACAATGAGCAGTTCTTC.